This entry lists 29 T cell receptor beta chains sequenced from one sample in a study of blood T cell repertoires in COVID-19. Clones were sequenced by immunoSEQ multiplex PCR, and TCRdb holds only the in-frame ones, with some missing. The sample carries a few hundred thousand clones, under 85% recorded once. Sample: peripheral blood. Receptors were obtained from a woman in her twenties or thirties with COVID-19, enrolled during active disease.

The chain recombines TRBV18 with TRBJ2-3, with D perhaps matching TRBD2 (5 bases). V gave up 8 bases and J gave up 4 bases, with 10 bases separating them. CDR1 is KGHSH, CDR2 LQKENI, per germline. This CDR3 is built from 12 residues. CDR3 in DNA: TGTGCCAGCCCACTCGGGGCAGATACGCAGTATTTT. The encoded protein is CASPLGADTQYF.

This clone was observed a handful of times. The genes are TRBV2 and TRBJ2-1; 7 bases align to TRBD2. Trimming took 2 bases from V and 5 from J; bases not matched to a gene: 6. From germline, CDR1 is SNHLY and CDR2 FYNNEI. This CDR3 is 15 amino acids long. The CDR3 is CASSEQGLDHNEQFF. The CDR3 coding sequence is TGTGCCAGCAGTGAACAAGGACTAGACCACAATGAGCAGTTCTTC.

CDR3: CASSSRRVRGYEDSPLHF. For the CDR3, the DNA is TGTGCCAGCAGCTCGAGAAGGGTCAGGGGGTATGAGGATTCACCCCTCCACTTT. The chain combines TRBV5-4 with TRBJ1-6, with TRBD1 matching over 7 bases. Germline V gives CDR1 SGHNT, CDR2 YYREEE (reference sequence). V lost 3 bases, J lost 8 bases, and 17 bases stayed unmatched. CDR3 size: 18 residues.

V usage is TRBV5-5 and J usage is TRBJ1-2, with D possibly TRBD1 on 6 matching bases. Trimming took off 4 bases at V and 4 bases at J, with 11 bases between the two ends. Looked up from germline, CDR1 is SGHKS and CDR2 is YYEKEE (reference sequence). The CDR3 consists of 13 residues. The CDR3, as DNA: TGTGCCAGCAGCGTGACAGGCGCCTATGGCTACACCTTC. Translated, it gives CASSVTGAYGYTF.

V and J are TRBV7-7 and TRBJ2-7, with TRBD2 identical over 9 bases. The trim removed 0 bases at V and 4 bases at J, leaving 4 bases unmatched. Germline V gene data show CDR1 as SSHAT and CDR2 as FNYEAQ (reference sequence). CDR3 size: 15 residues. The CDR3 DNA reads TGTGCCAGCAGCTTAGCAGCGGGAGGCCAGTACGAGCAGTACTTC. Residues: CASSLAAGGQYEQYF.

The gene calls are TRBV3-1 (or the pseudogene TRBV3-2) and TRBJ1-5, with 7 bases fitting TRBD1. CDR1 is LGHDT and CDR2 is YNNKEL in the germline V gene (reference sequence). The CDR3 is made up of 13 amino acids. The V and J ends lost 5 bases and 11 bases, in that order; junction bases with no gene match: 9. CDR3 amino acids: CASSSKQGSAQHF. The CDR3, as DNA: TGTGCCAGCAGCTCAAAACAGGGGTCGGCCCAGCATTTT.

The J gene is TRBJ2-7, the V gene TRBV11-1; the D gene is possibly TRBD2 (5 bases). V was shortened by 0 bases and J by 2 bases, with 8 bases between the two germline ends. This CDR3 contains 14 residues. In germline, CDR1 is SGHAT, CDR2 FQDESV (reference sequence). The CDR3 DNA sequence: TGTGCCAGCAGCTTAGCTCCGGGGACCTACGAGCAGTACTTC. Translating it yields CASSLAPGTYEQYF.

The genes are TRBV6-5 and TRBJ1-4; D possibly corresponds to TRBD1 (6 bases). The length of the CDR3 is 14 residues. Trimming removed 6 bases from V and 2 bases from J, with 10 bases in between. Germline V gives CDR1 MNHEY, CDR2 SVGAGI. The DNA for the CDR3 is TGTGCCAGCAGGAGGGGGTGGACTAATGAAAAACTGTTTTTT. Protein product: CASRRGWTNEKLFF.

The gene calls are TRBV10-1 and TRBJ2-2; weak D call: TRBD1 (5 bases). The ends were cut back, 4 bases at V and 2 bases at J, with 11 bases in the middle. CDR1 and CDR2 (germline): WNHNN, SYGVQD (reference sequence). The CDR3 covers 15 residues. CDR3 loop: CASSVCRTNTGELFF. The DNA for the CDR3 is TGCGCCAGCAGTGTCTGTCGGACAAACACCGGGGAGCTGTTTTTT.

This clone was seen once. The chain has TRBV9 and TRBJ2-2, with a tentative D call TRBD1 (5 bases). V lost 4 bases to trimming and J lost 4 bases, with 8 bases between them. The CDR3 has 13 amino acids. From germline, CDR1 is SGDLS and CDR2 YYNGEE. CDR3 residues: CASSPTGTGELFF. In nucleotides, the CDR3 is TGTGCCAGCAGCCCAACAGGCACCGGGGAGCTGTTTTTT.

The chain employs TRBV28 and TRBJ2-7; the D is unclear. The CDR3 consists of 13 residues. Germline V gives CDR1 MDHEN, CDR2 SYDVKM. V lost 3 bases and J lost 2, with 8 bases in between. DNA for the CDR3: TGTGCCAGCAGTTTCGGTGAAGCCTACGAGCAGTACTTC. This sequence encodes CASSFGEAYEQYF.

The CDR3 is CASSQNLQGVQYF. The DNA of the CDR3 is TGTGCCAGCAGCCAAAATTTACAGGGCGTGCAGTACTTC. This rearrangement joins TRBV4-2 to TRBJ2-7; D is perhaps TRBD1 (6 bases). Germline loops: CDR1 LGHNA, CDR2 YNFKEQ. The V end was cut by 2 bases, the J end by 9 bases, with 14 bases between. The CDR3 loop spans 13 amino acids.

The genes are TRBV6-2 or TRBV6-3 and TRBJ2-5; 7 bases fit TRBD2. V dropped 5 bases and J dropped 1; count of bases not matched to a gene: 13. CDR1 MNHEY and CDR2 SVGEGT come from the germline V gene. The CDR3 sequence is 17 residues long. The CDR3 is CASSPGYPGGAQETQYF. The CDR3 region has the DNA TGTGCCAGCAGTCCGGGATATCCGGGGGGAGCCCAAGAGACCCAGTACTTC.

The chain is built from TRBV11-2 and TRBJ2-2; possible D gene TRBD1, 6 bases. Looked up from germline, CDR1 is SGHAT and CDR2 is FQNNGV. CDR3 size: 14 residues. V was trimmed by 5 bases and J by 4 bases, leaving 11 bases between them. The CDR3 loop is CASSNRRGTGELFF. For the CDR3, the DNA is TGTGCCAGCAGCAACCGCAGGGGCACCGGGGAGCTGTTTTTT.

V is TRBV29-1 and J is TRBJ2-3; 7 bases are a match to TRBD2. Unmatched junction bases numbered 10, after V lost 2 bases and J lost 2 bases. The CDR3 loop spans 16 amino acids. Germline V gene sequence: CDR1 SQVTM, CDR2 ANQGSEA. CDR3 sequence (DNA): TGCAGCGTTGAACTTCCCCTAGCGGACTTCACAGATACGCAGTATTTT. Translating gives CSVELPLADFTDTQYF.

V is TRBV6-5 and J is TRBJ1-1, with unresolved D. This CDR3 has 12 amino acids. The V and J ends lost 6 bases and 7 bases respectively, with 12 bases between them. Per the germline V gene, CDR1 is MNHEY and CDR2 is SVGAGI. CDR3: CASRPRHLEAFF. CDR3 DNA sequence: TGTGCCAGCAGACCTCGACACCTTGAAGCTTTCTTT.

CDR3 sequence (DNA): TGTGCCAGCAGCTTGGGTCCCCAGGCCAGCGGGGGGCTCACCTCCTACGAGCAGTACTTC. Protein product: CASSLGPQASGGLTSYEQYF. J is TRBJ2-7 and V is TRBV5-5; 9 bases are shared with TRBD2. Unmatched junction bases numbered 16, after V lost 0 bases and J lost 0 bases. This CDR3 is built from 20 residues. Per germline, CDR1 SGHKS and CDR2 YYEKEE (reference sequence).

The V call is TRBV6-4, the J call TRBJ2-3; TRBD1 matches at 10 bases. Unmatched junction bases numbered 4, after V lost 5 bases and J lost 2 bases. Germline V CDR1 and CDR2: MRHNA, SNTAGT. There are 15 residues in the CDR3. CDR3 bases: TGTGCCAGCAGTAGACAGGGGGCTTACACAGATACGCAGTATTTT. Translated, it gives CASSRQGAYTDTQYF.

This sequence joins TRBV5-1 and TRBJ1-1; the match to TRBD1 covers 11 bases. Trimming took 3 bases from V and 4 from J; bases not matched to a gene: 2. The CDR3 is 14 amino acids. Germline-derived CDR1 and CDR2 are SGHRS and YFSETQ. The CDR3 sequence is CASSSGQGATEAFF. As DNA, the CDR3 is TGCGCCAGCAGCTCAGGACAGGGGGCCACTGAAGCTTTCTTT.

J is TRBJ2-2 and V is TRBV3-1 (or the pseudogene TRBV3-2), with 7 nucleotides matching TRBD2. With 7 bases clipped from V and 0 bases from J, the junction kept 14 bases outside the gene matches. CDR3 length: 18 residues. Germline V gene sequence: CDR1 LGHDT, CDR2 YNNKEL (reference sequence). The CDR3 nucleotides are TGTGCCAGCACCATTACTACGAGCGGGGTAACGAACACCGGGGAGCTGTTTTTT. Translation gives CASTITTSGVTNTGELFF.

The rearrangement uses TRBV7-3 and TRBJ1-6; the D gene is possibly TRBD1 (5 bases). CDR3 size: 17 residues. V shed 4 bases and J shed 8 bases, with 21 bases lying between them. Germline CDR1 is SGHTA and CDR2 is FQGTGA. The CDR3: CASSSKTGGIAHSPLHF. The CDR3, as DNA: TGTGCCAGCAGCTCGAAAACGGGGGGGATTGCGCATTCACCCCTCCACTTT.

The chain is built from TRBV9 and TRBJ2-7; 10 nucleotides agree with TRBD2. With V trimmed by 0 bases and J by 6 bases, 6 bases remained unmatched. The germline V gene has CDR1 SGDLS and CDR2 YYNGEE. The CDR3 runs 15 residues. The CDR3: CASSVVPSGRGEQYF. The CDR3 bases are TGTGCCAGCAGCGTAGTTCCTAGCGGGAGAGGCGAGCAGTACTTC.

This clone was detected only a few times. This rearrangement joins TRBV21-1 to TRBJ1-5; the table's D call TRBD1 went unverified against the DNA. TRBV21-1 is a recognized pseudogene. The CDR3 contains 14 residues. The CDR3 spells CASSIEHANQPQHF. The CDR3, as DNA: TGTGCCAGCAGCATCGAACACGCTAATCAGCCCCAGCATTTT.

The chain links TRBV18 to TRBJ2-5, with 9 bases lining up with TRBD1. This CDR3 has 15 amino acids. V was pared by 3 bases and J by 5 bases, with 7 bases of the junction left unmatched. Germline V gives CDR1 KGHSH, CDR2 LQKENI. The CDR3: CASSPGTGPRETQYF. The CDR3 DNA follows: TGTGCCAGCTCACCCGGGACAGGGCCCAGGGAGACCCAGTACTTC.

This chain joins TRBV6-4 and TRBJ2-1; TRBD2 matches at 13 bases. Germline V gene sequence: CDR1 MRHNA, CDR2 SNTAGT. Trimming removed 3 bases from V and 7 bases from J; junction bases left unmatched: 3. This CDR3 has 15 residues. As DNA, the CDR3 is TGTGCCAGCAGTGAGGGGACTAGCGGGGAGAATGAGCAGTTCTTC. Its protein is CASSEGTSGENEQFF.

This clone was found a few times. The chain is built from TRBV15 and TRBJ2-7; TRBD1 matches at 7 bases. This CDR3 has 15 residues. Germline CDR1 and CDR2: LNHNV and YYDKDF (reference sequence). The junction had 7 bases not matched to a gene; V was cut back by 2 bases and J by 3 bases. CDR3 in DNA: TGTGCCACCAGCAGAACCCGGGACAGCAACTACGAGCAGTACTTC. This codes for CATSRTRDSNYEQYF.

The chain has TRBV7-6 and TRBJ2-3; 7 bases align to TRBD2. V was pared by 1 base and J by 0 bases, with 4 bases of the junction left unmatched. CDR3 length: 16 amino acids. From germline, CDR1 is SGHVS and CDR2 FNYEAQ. The CDR3 region has the DNA TGTGCCAGCAGCTTAGGAGCGGGGTCTAGCACAGATACGCAGTATTTT. As protein: CASSLGAGSSTDTQYF.

The chain employs TRBV4-3 and TRBJ2-3; D gene ambiguous. The CDR3 runs to 19 residues. Germline lookup yields CDR1 LGHNA and CDR2 YSLEER. Trimming took 0 bases from V and 0 from J, leaving 19 bases between them. The CDR3 sequence: CASSQDRSYARSSTDTQYF. The CDR3 nucleotides read TGCGCCAGCAGCCAAGATCGTAGTTATGCTAGAAGCAGCACAGATACGCAGTATTTT.

This rearrangement joins TRBV21-1 to TRBJ1-2; TRBD1, as called in the table, went unchecked against the DNA. TRBV21-1 is shown as a pseudogene. The CDR3 runs 17 residues. CDR3 DNA: TGTGCCAGCAGCAAAGCGGGGCAGGTTCCTCTTGACTATGGCTACACCTTC. The encoded protein is CASSKAGQVPLDYGYTF.